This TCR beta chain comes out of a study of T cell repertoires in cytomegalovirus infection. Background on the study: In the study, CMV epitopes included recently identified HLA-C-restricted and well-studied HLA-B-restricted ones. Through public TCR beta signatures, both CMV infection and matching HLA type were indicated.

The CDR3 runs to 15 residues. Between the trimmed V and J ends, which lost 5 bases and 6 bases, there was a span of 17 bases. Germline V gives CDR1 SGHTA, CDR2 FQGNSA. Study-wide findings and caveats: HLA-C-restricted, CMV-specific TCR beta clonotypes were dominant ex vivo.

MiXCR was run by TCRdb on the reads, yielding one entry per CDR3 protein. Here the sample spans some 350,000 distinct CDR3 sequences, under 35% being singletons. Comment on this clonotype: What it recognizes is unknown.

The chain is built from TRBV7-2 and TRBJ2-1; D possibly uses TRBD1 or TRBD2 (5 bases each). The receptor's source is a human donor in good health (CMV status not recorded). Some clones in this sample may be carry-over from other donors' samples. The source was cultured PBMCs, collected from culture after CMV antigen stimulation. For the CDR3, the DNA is TGTGCCAGCAGCCCCTATATGGGGGTTGGCAATGAGCAGTTCTTC. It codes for CASSPYMGVGNEQFF.